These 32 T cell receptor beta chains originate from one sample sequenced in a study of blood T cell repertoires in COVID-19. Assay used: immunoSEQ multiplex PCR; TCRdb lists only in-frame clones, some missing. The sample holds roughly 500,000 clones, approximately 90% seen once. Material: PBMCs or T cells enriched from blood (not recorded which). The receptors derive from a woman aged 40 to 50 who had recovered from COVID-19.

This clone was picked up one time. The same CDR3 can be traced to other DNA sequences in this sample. CDR3 amino acids: CASSLGGLGELFF. CDR3 nucleotide sequence: TGTGCCAGCAGTTTAGGTGGACTCGGGGAGCTGTTTTTT. The chain links TRBV27 to TRBJ2-2, with D possibly matching TRBD2 (5 bases). The CDR3 spans 13 residues. The germline V and J ends were trimmed by 2 bases and 7 bases, with 8 bases remaining between them. CDR1 and CDR2 from the germline V gene are MNHEY and SMNVEV (reference sequence).

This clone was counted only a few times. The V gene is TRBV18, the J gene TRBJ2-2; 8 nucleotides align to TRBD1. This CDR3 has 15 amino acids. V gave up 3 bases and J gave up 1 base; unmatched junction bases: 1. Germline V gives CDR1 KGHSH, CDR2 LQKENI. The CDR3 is CASSPGTGNTGELFF. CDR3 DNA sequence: TGTGCCAGCTCACCTGGGACAGGGAACACCGGGGAGCTGTTTTTT.

The CDR3 loop reads CASGQGAVYNEQFF. The CDR3 coding sequence is TGTGCCAGCGGGCAGGGGGCTGTCTACAATGAGCAGTTCTTC. This sequence joins TRBV6-5 and TRBJ2-1; TRBD1 aligns across 8 bases. Germline trimming cut 8 bases from V and 3 bases from J; bases unmatched to any gene: 6. Germline V gene data show CDR1 as MNHEY and CDR2 as SVGAGI. CDR3 length: 14 amino acids.

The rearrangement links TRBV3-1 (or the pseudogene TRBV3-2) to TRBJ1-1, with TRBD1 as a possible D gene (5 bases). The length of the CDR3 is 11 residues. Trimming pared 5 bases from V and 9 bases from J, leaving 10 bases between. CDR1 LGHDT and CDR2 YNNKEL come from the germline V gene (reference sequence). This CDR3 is CASSGGNQAFF. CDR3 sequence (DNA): TGTGCCAGCAGCGGGGGGAACCAAGCTTTCTTT.

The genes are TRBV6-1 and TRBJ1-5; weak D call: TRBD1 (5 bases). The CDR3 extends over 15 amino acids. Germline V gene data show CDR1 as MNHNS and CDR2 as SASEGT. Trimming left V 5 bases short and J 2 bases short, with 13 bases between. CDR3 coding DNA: TGTGCCAGCAGTATCTCCCAGGGTGGCAATCAGCCCCAGCATTTT. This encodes CASSISQGGNQPQHF.

The DNA of the CDR3 is TGTGCCAGCAGCCCAAGCGCAGGGGCTGGAAACACCATATATTTT. This codes for CASSPSAGAGNTIYF. This sequence joins TRBV11-2 and TRBJ1-3; D may be TRBD1 (6 bases). The CDR3 has 15 residues. Trimming took 5 bases from V and 2 from J, leaving 13 bases between them. Germline values: CDR1 SGHAT, CDR2 FQNNGV.

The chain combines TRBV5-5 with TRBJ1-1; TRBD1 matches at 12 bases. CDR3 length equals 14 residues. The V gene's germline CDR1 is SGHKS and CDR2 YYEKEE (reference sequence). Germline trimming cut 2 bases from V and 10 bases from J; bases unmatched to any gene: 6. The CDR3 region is CASSFGTGGAGAFF. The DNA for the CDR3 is TGTGCCAGCAGCTTCGGGACAGGGGGCGCAGGAGCTTTCTTT.

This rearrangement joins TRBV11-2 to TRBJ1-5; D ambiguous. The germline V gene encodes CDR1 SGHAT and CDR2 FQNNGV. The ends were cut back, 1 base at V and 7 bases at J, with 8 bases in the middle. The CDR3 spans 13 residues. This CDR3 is CASSLARGQPQHF. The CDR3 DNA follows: TGTGCCAGCAGCTTAGCCCGGGGACAGCCCCAGCATTTT.

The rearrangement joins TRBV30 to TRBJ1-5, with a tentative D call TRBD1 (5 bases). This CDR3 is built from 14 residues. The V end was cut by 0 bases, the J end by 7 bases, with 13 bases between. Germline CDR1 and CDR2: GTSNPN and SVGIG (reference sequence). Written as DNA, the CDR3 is TGTGCCTGGAGTGTGGGCAGGGCGCGGCAGCCCCAGCATTTT. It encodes CAWSVGRARQPQHF.

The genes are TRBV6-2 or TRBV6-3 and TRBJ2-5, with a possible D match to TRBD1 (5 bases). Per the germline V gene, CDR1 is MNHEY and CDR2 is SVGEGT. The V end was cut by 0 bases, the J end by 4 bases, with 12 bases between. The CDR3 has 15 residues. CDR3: CASSYSGQGPETQYF. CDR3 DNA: TGTGCCAGCAGTTACTCGGGGCAGGGCCCAGAGACCCAGTACTTC.

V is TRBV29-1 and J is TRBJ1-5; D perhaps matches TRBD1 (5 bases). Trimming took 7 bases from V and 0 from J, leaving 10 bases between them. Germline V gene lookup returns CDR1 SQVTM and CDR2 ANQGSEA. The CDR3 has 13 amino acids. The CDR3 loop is CSGGEGSNQPQHF. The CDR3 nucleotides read TGCAGCGGGGGGGAGGGTAGCAATCAGCCCCAGCATTTT.

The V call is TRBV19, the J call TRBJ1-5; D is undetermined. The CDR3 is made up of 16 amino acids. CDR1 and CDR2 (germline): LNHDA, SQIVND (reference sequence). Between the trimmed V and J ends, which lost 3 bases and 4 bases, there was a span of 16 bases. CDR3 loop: CASSIGFGRANQPQHF. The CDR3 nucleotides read TGTGCCAGTAGTATTGGCTTTGGGAGGGCAAATCAGCCCCAGCATTTT.

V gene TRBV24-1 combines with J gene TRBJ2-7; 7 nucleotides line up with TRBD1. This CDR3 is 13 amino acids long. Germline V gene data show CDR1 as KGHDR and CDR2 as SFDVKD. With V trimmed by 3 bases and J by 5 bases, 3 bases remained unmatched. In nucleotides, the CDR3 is TGTGCCACCAGTGATGACGGACAGGACGAGCAGTACTTC. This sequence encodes CATSDDGQDEQYF.

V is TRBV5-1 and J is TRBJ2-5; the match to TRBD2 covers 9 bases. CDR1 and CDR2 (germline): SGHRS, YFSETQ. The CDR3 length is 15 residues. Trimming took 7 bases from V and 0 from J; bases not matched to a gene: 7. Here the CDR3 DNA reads TGCGCCAGCCGGGGGGCGGGAGGGTACCAAGAGACCCAGTACTTC. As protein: CASRGAGGYQETQYF.

The CDR3 loop is CASLGQGSNTGELFF. Here the CDR3 DNA reads TGTGCCAGTTTAGGACAGGGTAGTAACACCGGGGAGCTGTTTTTT. The chain has TRBV7-2 and TRBJ2-2; 8 bases align to TRBD1. With V trimmed by 9 bases and J by 2 bases, 8 bases remained unmatched. The CDR3 spans 15 residues. Looked up from germline, CDR1 is SGHTA and CDR2 is FQGNSA.

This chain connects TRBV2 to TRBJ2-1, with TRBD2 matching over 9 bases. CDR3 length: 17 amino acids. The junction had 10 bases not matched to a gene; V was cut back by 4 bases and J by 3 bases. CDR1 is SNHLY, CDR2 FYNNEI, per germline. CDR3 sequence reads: CASSGRRLADNYNEQFF. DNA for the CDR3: TGTGCCAGCAGTGGGCGCAGACTAGCGGATAACTACAATGAGCAGTTCTTC.

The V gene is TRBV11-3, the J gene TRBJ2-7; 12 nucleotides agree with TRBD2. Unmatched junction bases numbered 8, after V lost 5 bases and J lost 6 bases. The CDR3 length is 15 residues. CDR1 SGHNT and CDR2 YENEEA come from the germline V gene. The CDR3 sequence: CASSPGLAGFSEQYF. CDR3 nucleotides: TGTGCCAGCAGCCCAGGACTAGCGGGATTCTCCGAGCAGTACTTC.

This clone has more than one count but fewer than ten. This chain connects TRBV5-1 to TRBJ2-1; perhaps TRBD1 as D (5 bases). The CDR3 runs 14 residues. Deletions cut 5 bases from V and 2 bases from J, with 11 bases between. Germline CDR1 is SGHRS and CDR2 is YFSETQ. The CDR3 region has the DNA TGCGCCAGCAGTCCCGACAGTCCCTACAATGAGCAGTTCTTC. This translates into CASSPDSPYNEQFF.

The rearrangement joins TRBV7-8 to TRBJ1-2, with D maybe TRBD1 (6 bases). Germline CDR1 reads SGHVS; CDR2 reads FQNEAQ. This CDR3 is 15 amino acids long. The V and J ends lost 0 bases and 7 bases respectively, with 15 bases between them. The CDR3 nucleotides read TGTGCCAGCAGCTTAGCTGGGGGCGCTTTATCTGGCTACACCTTC. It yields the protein CASSLAGGALSGYTF.

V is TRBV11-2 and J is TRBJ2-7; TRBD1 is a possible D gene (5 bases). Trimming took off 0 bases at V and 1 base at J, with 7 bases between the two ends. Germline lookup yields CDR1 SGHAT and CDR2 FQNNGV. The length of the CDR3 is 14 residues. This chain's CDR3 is CASSLDRVSYEQYF. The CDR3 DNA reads TGTGCCAGCAGCTTAGACAGGGTTTCCTACGAGCAGTACTTC. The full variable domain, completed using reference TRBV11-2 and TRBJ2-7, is EAGVAQSPRYKIIEKRQSVAFWCNPISGHATLYWYQQILGQGPKLLIQFQNNGVVDDSQLPKDRFSAERLKGVDSTLKIQPAKLEDSAVYLCASSLDRVSYEQYFGPGTRLTVT.

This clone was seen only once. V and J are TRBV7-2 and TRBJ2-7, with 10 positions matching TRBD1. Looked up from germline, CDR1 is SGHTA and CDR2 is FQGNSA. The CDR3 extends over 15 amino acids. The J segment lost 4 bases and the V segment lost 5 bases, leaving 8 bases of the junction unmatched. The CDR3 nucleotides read TGTGCCAGCAGCCCCGGGACAGGGGCCTTTTACGAGCAGTACTTC. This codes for CASSPGTGAFYEQYF.

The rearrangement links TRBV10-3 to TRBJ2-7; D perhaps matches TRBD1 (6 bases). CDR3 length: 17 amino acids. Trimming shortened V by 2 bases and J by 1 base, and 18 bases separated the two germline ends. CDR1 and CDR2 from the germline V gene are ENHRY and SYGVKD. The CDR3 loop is CAISELDGTRLSYEQYF. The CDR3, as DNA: TGTGCCATCAGTGAGCTCGACGGGACAAGACTTTCCTACGAGCAGTACTTC.

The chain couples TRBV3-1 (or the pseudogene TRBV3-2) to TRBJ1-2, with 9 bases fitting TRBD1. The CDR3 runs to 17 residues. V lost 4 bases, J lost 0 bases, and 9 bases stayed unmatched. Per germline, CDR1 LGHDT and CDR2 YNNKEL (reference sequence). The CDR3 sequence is CASSLRDRASPNYGYTF. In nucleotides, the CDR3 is TGTGCCAGCAGCCTCCGGGACAGGGCATCACCTAACTATGGCTACACCTTC.

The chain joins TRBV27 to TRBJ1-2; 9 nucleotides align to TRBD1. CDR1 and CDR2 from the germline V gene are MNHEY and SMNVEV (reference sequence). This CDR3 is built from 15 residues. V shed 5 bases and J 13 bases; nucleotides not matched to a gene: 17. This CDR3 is CASSPPSGTGSSFTF. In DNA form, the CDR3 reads TGTGCCAGCAGTCCCCCTTCCGGGACAGGGTCGTCTTTCACCTTC.

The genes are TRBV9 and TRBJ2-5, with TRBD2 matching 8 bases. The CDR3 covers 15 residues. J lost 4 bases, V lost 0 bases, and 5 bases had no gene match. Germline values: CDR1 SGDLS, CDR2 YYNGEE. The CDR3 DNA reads TGTGCCAGCAGCGTAGCGCGGGGGGTGGGAGAGACCCAGTACTTC. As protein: CASSVARGVGETQYF.

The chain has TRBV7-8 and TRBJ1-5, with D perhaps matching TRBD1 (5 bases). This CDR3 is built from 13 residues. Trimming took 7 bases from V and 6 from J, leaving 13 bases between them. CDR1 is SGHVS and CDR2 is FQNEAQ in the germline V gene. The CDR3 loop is CASKPLGGQPQHF. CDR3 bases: TGTGCCAGCAAACCCTTGGGGGGTCAGCCCCAGCATTTT.

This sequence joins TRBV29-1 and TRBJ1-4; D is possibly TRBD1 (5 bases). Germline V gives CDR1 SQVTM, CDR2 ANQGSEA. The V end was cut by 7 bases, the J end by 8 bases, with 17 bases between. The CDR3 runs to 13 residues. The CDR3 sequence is CSARGRGREKLFF. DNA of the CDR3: TGCAGCGCACGGGGGAGGGGTCGAGAAAAACTGTTTTTT.

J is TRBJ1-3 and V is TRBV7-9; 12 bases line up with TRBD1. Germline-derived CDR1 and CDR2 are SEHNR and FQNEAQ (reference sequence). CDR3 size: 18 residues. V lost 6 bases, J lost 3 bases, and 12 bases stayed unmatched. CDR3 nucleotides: TGTGCCAGCAGTCTGACCCCGGGACAGGGGGCAGGTGGAAACACCATATATTTT. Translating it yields CASSLTPGQGAGGNTIYF.

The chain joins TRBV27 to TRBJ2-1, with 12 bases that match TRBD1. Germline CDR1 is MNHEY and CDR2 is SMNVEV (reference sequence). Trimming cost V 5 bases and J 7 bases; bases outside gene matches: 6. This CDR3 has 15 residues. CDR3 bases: TGTGCCAGCAGTCGGGACAGGGGGCGTTCAAATGAGCAGTTCTTC. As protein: CASSRDRGRSNEQFF.

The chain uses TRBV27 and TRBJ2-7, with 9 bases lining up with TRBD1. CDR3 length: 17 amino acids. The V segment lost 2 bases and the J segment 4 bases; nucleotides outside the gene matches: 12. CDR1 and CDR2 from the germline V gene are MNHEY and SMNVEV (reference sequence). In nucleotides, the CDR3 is TGTGCCAGCAGTTTAAGGATACAGGGGGCGCAAGGGTACGAGCAGTACTTC. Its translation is CASSLRIQGAQGYEQYF.

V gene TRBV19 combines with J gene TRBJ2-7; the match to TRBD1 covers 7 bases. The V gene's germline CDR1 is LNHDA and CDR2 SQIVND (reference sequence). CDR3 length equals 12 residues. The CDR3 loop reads CIRDSRAYEQYF. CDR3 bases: TGTATTAGGGACAGCCGTGCCTACGAGCAGTACTTC.

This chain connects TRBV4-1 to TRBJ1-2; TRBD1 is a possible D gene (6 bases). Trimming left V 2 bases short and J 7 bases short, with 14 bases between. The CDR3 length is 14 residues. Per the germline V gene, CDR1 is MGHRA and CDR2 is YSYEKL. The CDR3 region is CASSQSRGAVGYTF. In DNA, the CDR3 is TGCGCCAGCAGCCAAAGTCGGGGGGCGGTTGGCTACACCTTC.